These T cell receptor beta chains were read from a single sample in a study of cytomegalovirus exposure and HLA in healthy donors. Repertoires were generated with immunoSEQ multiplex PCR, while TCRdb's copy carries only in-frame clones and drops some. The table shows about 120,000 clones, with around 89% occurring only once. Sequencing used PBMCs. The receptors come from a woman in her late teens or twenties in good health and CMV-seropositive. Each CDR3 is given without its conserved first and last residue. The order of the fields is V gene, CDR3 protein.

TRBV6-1	ASSEFRGVAYEQY
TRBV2	ASSVLAGVNEQY
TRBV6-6	ASSYPRGGQETQY
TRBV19	ASSIMGQPAYEQY
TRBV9	ASSEGVNDYEQY
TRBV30	AWSLGTTYT
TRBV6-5	ASSLQVLHTEAF
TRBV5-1	ASSLAVLKRASEGAEAF
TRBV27	ASSLNMNTEAF
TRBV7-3	ASSAGGTDTQY
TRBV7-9	ASSLWRKGEQY
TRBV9	ASSSGGGPYEQY
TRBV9	ASSVPPGGDDSNQPQH
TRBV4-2	ASSQPSERETQY
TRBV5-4	ASSSGQGASLGYGYT
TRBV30	AWSPQGGEQY